This T cell receptor (beta chain) was recorded in a study of T cells after yellow fever vaccination. The V end was cut by 3 bases, the J end by 0 bases, with 5 bases between. This CDR3 contains 13 residues. Germline CDR1 is ENHRY and CDR2 is SYGVKD. By 5'RACE template switching, TCR cDNA was produced, with a universal primer site and UMIs added in the process. TCRdb ran MiXCR on the 5' RACE reads and lists one entry per CDR3 protein. The table lists hundreds of thousands of distinct CDR3 sequences, roughly 8.7% of them singletons. Sequences were derived from CD4+ T cells sorted from PBMCs, sampled 5 days after the yellow fever booster vaccination. This TCR came from a young man who received the YFV17D yellow fever vaccine. The V call is TRBV10-3, the J call TRBJ1-1; D is undetermined. The CDR3 loop reads CAISESMNTEAFF. CDR3 in DNA: TGTGCCATCAGTGAATCCATGAACACTGAAGCTTTCTTT.